This T cell receptor beta chain was recorded in a study of T cell repertoires in cytomegalovirus infection. Study background: Carrying CMV and the relevant HLA type showed in public TCR beta signatures.

Turning to this clonotype: Its target is unknown.

Notes on the study in general: Identification of carriers of CMV plus the relevant HLA was achieved through cumulative public TCR beta family frequency.

TCRdb reanalysed the reads using MiXCR and keeps one entry per CDR3 protein. The table shows some 920,000 distinct CDR3 sequences, with more than 25% occurring only once. This sample comprised cultured CD8+ T cells from PBMCs, obtained from culture after CMV antigen stimulation. This TCR came from a human donor in good health (CMV status not recorded). Some clones in this sample may be carry-over from other donors' samples.

Written as DNA, the CDR3 is TGTGCCAGCAGCCAATCGGTCCAGGTCCTAAGCGGCTACGAGCAGTACTTC. Amino acids: CASSQSVQVLSGYEQYF. The V call is TRBV14, the J call TRBJ2-7; D is possibly TRBD2 (5 bases). V lost 2 bases and J 3 bases, leaving 20 bases between the germline ends. Germline V gives CDR1 SGHDN, CDR2 FVKESK. The CDR3 runs to 17 residues.